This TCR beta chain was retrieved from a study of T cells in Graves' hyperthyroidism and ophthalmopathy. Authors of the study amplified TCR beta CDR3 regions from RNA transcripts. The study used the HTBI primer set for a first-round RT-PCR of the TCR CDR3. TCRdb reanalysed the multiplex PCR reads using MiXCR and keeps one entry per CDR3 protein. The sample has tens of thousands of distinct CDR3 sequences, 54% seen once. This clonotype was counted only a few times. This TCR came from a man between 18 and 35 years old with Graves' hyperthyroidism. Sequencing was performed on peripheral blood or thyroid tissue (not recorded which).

CDR3 in DNA: TGTGCCGTCCTACCTTCCCCGGGAACTTCATATGGCTACACCTTC. As protein: CAVLPSPGTSYGYTF. V gene TRBV28 combines with J gene TRBJ1-2; no firm D call. Germline CDR1 MDHEN, CDR2 SYDVKM. Trimming shortened V by 11 bases and J by 5 bases, and 24 bases separated the two germline ends. The CDR3 contains 15 residues.